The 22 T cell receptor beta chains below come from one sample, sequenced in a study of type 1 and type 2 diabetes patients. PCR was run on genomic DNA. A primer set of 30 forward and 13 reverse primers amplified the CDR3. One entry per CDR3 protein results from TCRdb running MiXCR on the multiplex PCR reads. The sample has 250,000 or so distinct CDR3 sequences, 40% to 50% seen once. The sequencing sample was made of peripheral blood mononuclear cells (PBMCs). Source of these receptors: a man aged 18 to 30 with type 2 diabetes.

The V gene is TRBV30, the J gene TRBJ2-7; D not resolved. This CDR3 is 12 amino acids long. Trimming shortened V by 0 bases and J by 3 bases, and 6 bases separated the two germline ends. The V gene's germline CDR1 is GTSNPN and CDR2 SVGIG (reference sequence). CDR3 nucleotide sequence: TGTGCCTGGAGTGTTACGAGCTACGAGCAGTACTTC. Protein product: CAWSVTSYEQYF.

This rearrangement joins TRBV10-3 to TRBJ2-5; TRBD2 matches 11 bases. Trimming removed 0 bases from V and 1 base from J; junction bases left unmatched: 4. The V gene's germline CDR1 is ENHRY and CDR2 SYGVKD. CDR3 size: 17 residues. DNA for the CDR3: TGTGCCATCAGTGAGTCGAGCGGGACTAGCGGCCAAGAGACCCAGTACTTC. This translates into CAISESSGTSGQETQYF.

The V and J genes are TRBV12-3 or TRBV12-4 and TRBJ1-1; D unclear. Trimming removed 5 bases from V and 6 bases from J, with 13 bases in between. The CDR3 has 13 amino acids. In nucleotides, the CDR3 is TGTGCCAGCAGTCCCCCGTGGGTAGCTGAAGCTTTCTTT. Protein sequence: CASSPPWVAEAFF.

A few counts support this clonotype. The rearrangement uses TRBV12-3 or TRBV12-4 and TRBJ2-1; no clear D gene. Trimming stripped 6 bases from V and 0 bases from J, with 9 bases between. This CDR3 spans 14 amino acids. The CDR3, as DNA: TGTGCCAGCAGCTCAGCCATCTCCTACAATGAGCAGTTCTTC. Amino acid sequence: CASSSAISYNEQFF.

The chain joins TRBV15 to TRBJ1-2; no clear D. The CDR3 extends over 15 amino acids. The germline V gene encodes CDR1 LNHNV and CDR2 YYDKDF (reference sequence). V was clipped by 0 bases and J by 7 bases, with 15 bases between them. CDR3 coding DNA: TGTGCCACCAGCAGAGATCCGGCCCTCCTCGTTGGCTACACCTTC. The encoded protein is CATSRDPALLVGYTF.

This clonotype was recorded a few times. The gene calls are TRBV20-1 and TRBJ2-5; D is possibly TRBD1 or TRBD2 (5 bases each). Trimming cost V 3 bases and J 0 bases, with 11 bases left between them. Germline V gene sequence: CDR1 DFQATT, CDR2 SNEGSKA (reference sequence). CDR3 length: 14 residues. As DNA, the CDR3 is TGCAGTGCTAGTGCAGGGACGGACCAAGAGACCCAGTACTTC. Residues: CSASAGTDQETQYF.

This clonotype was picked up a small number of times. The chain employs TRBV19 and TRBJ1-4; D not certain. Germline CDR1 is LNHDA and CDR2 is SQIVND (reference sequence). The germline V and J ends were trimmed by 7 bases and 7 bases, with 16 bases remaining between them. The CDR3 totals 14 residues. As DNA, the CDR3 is TGTGCCAGTAAGACGGGGAACACTGGTGAAAAACTGTTTTTT. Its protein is CASKTGNTGEKLFF.

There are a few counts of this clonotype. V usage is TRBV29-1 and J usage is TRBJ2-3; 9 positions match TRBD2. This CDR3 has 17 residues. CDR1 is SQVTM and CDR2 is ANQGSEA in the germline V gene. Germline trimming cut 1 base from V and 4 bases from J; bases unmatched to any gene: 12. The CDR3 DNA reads TGCAGCGTTGAAGGTGCCTTGGCGGGAGGGCCCGCAGATACGCAGTATTTT. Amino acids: CSVEGALAGGPADTQYF.

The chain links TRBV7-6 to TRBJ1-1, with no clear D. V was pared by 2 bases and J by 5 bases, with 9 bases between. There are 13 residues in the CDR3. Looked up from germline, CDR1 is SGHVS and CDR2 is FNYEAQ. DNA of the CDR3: TGTGCCAGCAGCTTACTAGTCAGTACTGAAGCTTTCTTT. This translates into CASSLLVSTEAFF.

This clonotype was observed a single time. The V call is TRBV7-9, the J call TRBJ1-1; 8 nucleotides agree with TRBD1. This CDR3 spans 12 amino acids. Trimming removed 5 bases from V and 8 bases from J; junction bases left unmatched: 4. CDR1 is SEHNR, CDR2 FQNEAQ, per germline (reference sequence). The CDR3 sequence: CASSTPGGEAFF. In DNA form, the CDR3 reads TGTGCCAGCAGCACCCCAGGGGGCGAAGCTTTCTTT.

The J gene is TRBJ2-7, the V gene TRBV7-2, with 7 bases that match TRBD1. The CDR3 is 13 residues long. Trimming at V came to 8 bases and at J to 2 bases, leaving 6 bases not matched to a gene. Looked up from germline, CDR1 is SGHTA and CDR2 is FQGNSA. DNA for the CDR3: TGTGCCAGCTATGGACAGGCGGCCTACGAGCAGTACTTC. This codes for CASYGQAAYEQYF.

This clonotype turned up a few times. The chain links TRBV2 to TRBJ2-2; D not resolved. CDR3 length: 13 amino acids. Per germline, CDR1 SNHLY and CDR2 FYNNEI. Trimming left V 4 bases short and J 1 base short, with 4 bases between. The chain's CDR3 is CASSVENTGELFF. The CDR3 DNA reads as TGTGCCAGCAGTGTAGAGAACACCGGGGAGCTGTTTTTT.

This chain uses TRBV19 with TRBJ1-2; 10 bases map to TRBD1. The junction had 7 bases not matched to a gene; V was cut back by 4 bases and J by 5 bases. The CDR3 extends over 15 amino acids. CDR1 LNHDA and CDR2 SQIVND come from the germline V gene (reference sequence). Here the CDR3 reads CASSTRDRGQYGYTF. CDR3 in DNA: TGTGCCAGTAGTACCCGGGACAGGGGCCAATATGGCTACACCTTC.

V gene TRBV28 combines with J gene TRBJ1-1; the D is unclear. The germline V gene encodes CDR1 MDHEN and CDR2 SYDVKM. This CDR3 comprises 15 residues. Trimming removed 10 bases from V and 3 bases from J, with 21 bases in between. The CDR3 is CAICRGTLRDTEAFF. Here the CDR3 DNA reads TGTGCCATCTGCCGCGGTACCTTGAGGGACACTGAAGCTTTCTTT. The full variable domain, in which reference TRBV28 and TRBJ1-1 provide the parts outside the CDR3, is DVKVTQSSRYLVKRTGEKVFLECVQDMDHENMFWYRQDPGLGLRLIYFSYDVKMKEKGDIPEGYSVSREKKERFSLILESASTNQTSMYLCAICRGTLRDTEAFFGQGTRLTVV.

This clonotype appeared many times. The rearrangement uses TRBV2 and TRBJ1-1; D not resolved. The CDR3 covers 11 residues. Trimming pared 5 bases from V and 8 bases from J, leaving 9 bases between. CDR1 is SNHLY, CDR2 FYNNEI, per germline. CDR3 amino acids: CASSWTGEAFF. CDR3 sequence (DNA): TGTGCCAGCAGTTGGACGGGAGAAGCTTTCTTT.

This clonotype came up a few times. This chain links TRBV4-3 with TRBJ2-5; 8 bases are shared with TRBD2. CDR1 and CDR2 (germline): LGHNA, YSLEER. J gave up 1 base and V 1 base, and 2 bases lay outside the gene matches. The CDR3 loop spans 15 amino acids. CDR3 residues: CASSQGRGVQETQYF. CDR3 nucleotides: TGCGCCAGCAGCCAAGGGCGGGGGGTCCAAGAGACCCAGTACTTC.

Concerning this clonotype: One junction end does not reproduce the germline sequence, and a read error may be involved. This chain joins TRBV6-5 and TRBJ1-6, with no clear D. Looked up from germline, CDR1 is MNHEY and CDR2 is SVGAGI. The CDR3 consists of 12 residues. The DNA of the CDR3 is TGTGCCAGCAGGGGAGGGAATTCACCCCTCCGCTTT. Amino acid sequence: CASRGGNSPLRF.

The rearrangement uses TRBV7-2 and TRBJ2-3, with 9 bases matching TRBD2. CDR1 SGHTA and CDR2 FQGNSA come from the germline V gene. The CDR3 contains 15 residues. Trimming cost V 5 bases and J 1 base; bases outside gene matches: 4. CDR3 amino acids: CASSISGSGTDTQYF. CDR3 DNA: TGTGCCAGCAGCATTAGCGGGAGTGGCACAGATACGCAGTATTTT. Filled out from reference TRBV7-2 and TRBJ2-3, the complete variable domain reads GAGVSQSPSNKVTEKGKDVELRCDPISGHTALYWYRQSLGQGLEFLIYFQGNSAPDKSGLPSDRFSAERTGGSVSTLTIQRTQQEDSAVYLCASSISGSGTDTQYFGPGTRLTVL.

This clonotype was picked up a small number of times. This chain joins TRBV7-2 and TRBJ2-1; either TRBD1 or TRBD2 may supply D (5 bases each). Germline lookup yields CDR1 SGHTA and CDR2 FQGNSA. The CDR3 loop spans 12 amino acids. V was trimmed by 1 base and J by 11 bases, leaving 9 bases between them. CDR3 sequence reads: CASSLEGTKQFF. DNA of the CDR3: TGTGCCAGCAGCTTAGAAGGGACGAAGCAGTTCTTC.

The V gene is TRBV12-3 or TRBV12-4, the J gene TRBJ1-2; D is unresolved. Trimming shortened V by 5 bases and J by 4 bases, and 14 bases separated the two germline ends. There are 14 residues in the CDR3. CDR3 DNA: TGTGCCAGCAGTGAAGTCGCGGCAGCCTATGGCTACACCTTC. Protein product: CASSEVAAAYGYTF.

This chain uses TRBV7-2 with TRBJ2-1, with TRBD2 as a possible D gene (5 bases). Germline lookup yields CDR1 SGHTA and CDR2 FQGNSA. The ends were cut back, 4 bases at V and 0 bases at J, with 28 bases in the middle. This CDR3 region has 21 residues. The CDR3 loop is CASSSEVWNGGWLGSYNEQFF. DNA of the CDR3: TGTGCCAGCAGCTCAGAGGTTTGGAACGGAGGCTGGTTAGGCTCCTACAATGAGCAGTTCTTC.

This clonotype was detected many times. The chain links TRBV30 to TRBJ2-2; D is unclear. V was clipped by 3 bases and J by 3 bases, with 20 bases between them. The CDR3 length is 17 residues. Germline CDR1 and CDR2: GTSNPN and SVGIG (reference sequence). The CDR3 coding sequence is TGTGCCTGGAGCTTAGGAATCGGGTATCTGGACACCGGGGAGCTGTTTTTT. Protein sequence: CAWSLGIGYLDTGELFF.